This entry lists 19 T cell receptor beta chains sequenced from one sample in a study of cytomegalovirus exposure and HLA in healthy donors (TCRdb year 2017). Library construction relied on the immunoSEQ multiplex PCR assay. For the multiplex PCR, a mixture combining 60 forward primers for TCR Vbeta segments and 13 reverse primers for TCR Jbeta segments was used. TCRdb obtained this table from immuneACCESS and retained in-frame rearrangements with V and J assigned. These tables miss some clones; where compared with another copy, unresolved V genes account for less than half of the shortfall, and the remainder is unexplained. The sample profile shows around 160,000 clones; 80% to 85% of them were found once. Less than 5% of the sample comes from the top ten. Sequencing was carried out using PBMCs. The receptor set was obtained from a man between 50 and 59 years old in good health and CMV-seropositive.

This sequence joins TRBV5-1 and TRBJ2-1; D is unresolved. The V gene's germline CDR1 is SGHRS and CDR2 YFSETQ. CDR3 length: 18 amino acids. Trimming removed 2 bases from V and 0 bases from J, with 18 bases in between. Written as DNA, the CDR3 is TGCGCCAGCAGCTTATCCCCCGCGGCGGAAAGCTCCTACAATGAGCAGTTCTTC. Its protein product is CASSLSPAAESSYNEQFF.

This clone appeared a single time. The chain combines TRBV18 with TRBJ2-3, with 7 nucleotides matching TRBD1. The CDR3 runs to 13 residues. Looked up from germline, CDR1 is KGHSH and CDR2 is LQKENI. V shed 3 bases and J 6 bases; nucleotides not matched to a gene: 3. This chain's CDR3 is CASSPDRDDTQYF. The CDR3, as DNA: TGTGCCAGCTCACCCGACAGGGATGATACGCAGTATTTT.

J is TRBJ2-7 and V is TRBV19, with D perhaps TRBD2 (5 bases). The CDR3 is 13 amino acids. Trimming removed 4 bases at V and 6 bases at J, with 13 bases between. Germline values: CDR1 LNHDA, CDR2 SQIVND (reference sequence). The chain's CDR3 is CASSSVSGGEQYF. CDR3 DNA: TGTGCCAGTAGTAGCGTGTCCGGAGGCGAGCAGTACTTC.

The V call is TRBV4-3, the J call TRBJ1-5, with D possibly matching TRBD1 (5 bases). The germline V gene encodes CDR1 LGHNA and CDR2 YSLEER. The CDR3 runs 16 residues. V was pared by 1 base and J by 9 bases, with 19 bases between. The CDR3 protein is CASSQGASRGPLPQHF. DNA for the CDR3: TGCGCCAGCAGCCAAGGGGCGAGTAGGGGCCCTCTGCCCCAGCATTTT.

The V gene is TRBV6-5, the J gene TRBJ2-4; D possibly corresponds to TRBD1 (6 bases). The CDR3 contains 14 residues. Germline V CDR1 and CDR2: MNHEY, SVGAGI. V was trimmed by 6 bases and J by 5 bases, leaving 14 bases between them. The CDR3 spells CASRQQGLQNIQYF. The CDR3 bases are TGTGCCAGCAGACAACAGGGTCTCCAAAACATTCAGTACTTC.

The chain links TRBV30 to TRBJ1-2, with 7 bases fitting TRBD1. The CDR3 loop spans 13 amino acids. CDR1 and CDR2 (germline): GTSNPN, SVGIG (reference sequence). Trimming removed 2 bases from V and 7 bases from J; junction bases left unmatched: 7. The chain's CDR3 is CAWSITGEGGYTF. CDR3 DNA: TGTGCCTGGAGTATCACAGGGGAAGGTGGCTACACCTTC.

The J gene is TRBJ1-2, the V gene TRBV15; TRBD1 agrees at 8 bases. Germline-derived CDR1 and CDR2 are LNHNV and YYDKDF (reference sequence). V shed 3 bases and J 8 bases; nucleotides not matched to a gene: 11. The CDR3 totals 15 residues. The CDR3 bases are TGTGCCACCAGCAGGGCCGGACAGGGCAAGTCCGGCTACACCTTC. It yields the protein CATSRAGQGKSGYTF. Using reference TRBV15 and TRBJ1-2 for the parts outside the CDR3, the full variable domain is DAMVIQNPRYQVTQFGKPVTLSCSQTLNHNVMYWYQQKSSQAPKLLFHYYDKDFNNEADTPDNFQSRRPNTSFCFLDIRSPGLGDTAMYLCATSRAGQGKSGYTFGSGTRLTVV.

This clone was seen a single time. Other DNA sequences in this sample translate to the same CDR3. The chain recombines TRBV9 with TRBJ2-3; D call uncertain. Trimming pared 0 bases from V and 4 bases from J, leaving 9 bases between. Germline lookup yields CDR1 SGDLS and CDR2 YYNGEE. CDR3 length equals 14 residues. For the CDR3, the DNA is TGTGCCAGCAGCGTAGAAGTGGGCGCAGATACGCAGTATTTT. Its protein product is CASSVEVGADTQYF.

The chain carries TRBV5-1 and TRBJ2-3, with TRBD2 identical over 13 bases. The CDR3 is 17 residues long. The trim removed 5 bases at V and 2 bases at J, leaving 8 bases unmatched. CDR1 is SGHRS, CDR2 YFSETQ, per germline. CDR3 protein: CASSPRLAGGLTDTQYF. CDR3 coding DNA: TGCGCCAGCAGTCCGAGACTAGCGGGAGGTCTCACAGATACGCAGTATTTT.

The sample holds a few counts of this clone. The V gene is TRBV19, the J gene TRBJ2-2; 7 bases line up with TRBD2. The junction had 3 bases not matched to a gene; V was cut back by 1 base and J by 7 bases. Germline values: CDR1 LNHDA, CDR2 SQIVND (reference sequence). The CDR3 totals 14 residues. The CDR3 coding sequence is TGTGCCAGTAGTATAGTCACGGGAGGCGGGGAGCTGTTTTTT. Residues: CASSIVTGGGELFF.

This sequence joins TRBV5-6 and TRBJ2-3; D remains ambiguous. The germline V gene encodes CDR1 SGHDT and CDR2 YYEEEE. This CDR3 is built from 15 residues. Trimming shortened V by 0 bases and J by 5 bases, and 13 bases separated the two germline ends. CDR3 bases: TGTGCCAGCAGCTTGGCCGGAACCGGAGAAGATACGCAGTATTTT. Translating gives CASSLAGTGEDTQYF. The whole variable domain, remainder taken from reference TRBV5-6 and TRBJ2-3, is DAGVTQSPTHLIKTRGQQVTLRCSPKSGHDTVSWYQQALGQGPQFIFQYYEEEERQRGNFPDRFSGHQFPNYSSELNVNALLLGDSALYLCASSLAGTGEDTQYFGPGTRLTVL.

This clone has a handful of counts. V usage is TRBV9 and J usage is TRBJ2-5, with 8 bases fitting TRBD2. The CDR3 runs to 17 residues. From germline, CDR1 is SGDLS and CDR2 YYNGEE. V dropped 0 bases and J dropped 4; count of bases not matched to a gene: 11. CDR3 in DNA: TGTGCCAGCAGCGTAGATCCAGCGGGGGCTATAGTAGAGACCCAGTACTTC. Translation gives CASSVDPAGAIVETQYF. The whole variable domain, filled in from reference TRBV9 and TRBJ2-5, reads DSGVTQTPKHLITATGQRVTLRCSPRSGDLSVYWYQQSLDQGLQFLIQYYNGEERAKGNILERFSAQQFPDLHSELNLSSLELGDSALYFCASSVDPAGAIVETQYFGPGTRLLVL.

The chain links TRBV27 to TRBJ2-3; D remains ambiguous. Trimming cost V 3 bases and J 7 bases, with 11 bases left between them. This CDR3 has 13 residues. CDR1 is MNHEY, CDR2 SMNVEV, per germline (reference sequence). The CDR3 spells CASSFPRSNTQYF. CDR3 DNA: TGTGCCAGCAGTTTCCCCCGGTCTAATACGCAGTATTTT.

The V call is TRBV7-2, the J call TRBJ1-5; D may be TRBD1 (6 bases). Germline V gene data show CDR1 as SGHTA and CDR2 as FQGNSA. This CDR3 has 15 residues. V was cut by 1 base and J by 6 bases, with 13 bases left in between. The CDR3 DNA follows: TGTGCCAGCAGCTTAGGTAGCCAGGGGAGTCAGCCCCAGCATTTT. Its translation: CASSLGSQGSQPQHF.

V usage is TRBV9 and J usage is TRBJ2-1; TRBD2 agrees at 10 bases. Germline CDR1 is SGDLS and CDR2 is YYNGEE. J gave up 8 bases and V 7 bases, and 9 bases lay outside the gene matches. The CDR3 sequence is 14 residues long. The CDR3 DNA reads TGTGCCAGCGGAAGCGGGAGGGCCTTAGATGAGCAGTTCTTC. It specifies CASGSGRALDEQFF.

The genes are TRBV9 and TRBJ2-2; D gene unclear. The germline gives CDR1 SGDLS, CDR2 YYNGEE. This CDR3 is built from 12 residues. Trimming removed 4 bases at V and 4 bases at J, with 5 bases between. The CDR3 DNA sequence: TGTGCCAGCAGCCCCTTCACCGGGGAGCTGTTTTTT. It yields the protein CASSPFTGELFF.

V usage is TRBV7-2 and J usage is TRBJ1-1; tentatively, D is TRBD1 (6 bases). V was cut by 1 base and J by 11 bases, with 14 bases left in between. The CDR3 runs to 13 residues. Germline-derived CDR1 and CDR2 are SGHTA and FQGNSA. DNA of the CDR3: TGTGCCAGCAGCTTAGTCGGCAGGGGCGACGCTTTCTTT. It translates to CASSLVGRGDAFF.

This chain joins TRBV7-9 and TRBJ1-2; D unclear. CDR1 SEHNR and CDR2 FQNEAQ come from the germline V gene (reference sequence). This CDR3 comprises 14 residues. V lost 3 bases and J lost 4, with 12 bases in between. CDR3 in DNA: TGTGCCAGCAGCTTGGGCGACGGAACCTATGGCTACACCTTC. This gives the protein CASSLGDGTYGYTF.

The chain joins TRBV5-1 to TRBJ1-1, with 9 bases that match TRBD1. The CDR3 is 14 residues long. V shed 6 bases, J shed 5 bases, and the junction held 8 bases outside the gene matches. Germline CDR1 SGHRS, CDR2 YFSETQ. In DNA, the CDR3 is TGCGCCAGCACCGGACAGGGGCCGGGAACTGAAGCTTTCTTT. Its protein is CASTGQGPGTEAFF.